This TCR beta chain came from a study of blood T cells in healthy people across ages. Worth noting for this clonotype: At one end the junction does not follow the germline gene, possibly because of a read error.

Combining a sample-barcoded 5' primer with a J-beta primer mix, a second PCR ran for roughly 6 to 12 cycles. Every single cDNA molecule received a tag from a template-switch adaptor with 12 random nucleotides. TCRdb reprocessed the 5' RACE reads via MiXCR and lists one record per CDR3 protein. This sample yields 850,000 to 1,000,000 distinct CDR3 sequences, of which approximately 49% are seen a single time; 13% belongs to the top ten. This receptor was identified in a man younger than 40 in good health. Sequenced: blood.

The CDR3 bases are TGCACCAGCCTCCGGGGACAGGCAAATCAAAATGAGCAGTACTTC. Translation gives CTSLRGQANQNEQYF. The chain employs TRBV5-1 and TRBJ2-7, with TRBD1 matching 8 bases. Germline-derived CDR1 and CDR2 are SGHRS and YFSETQ. This CDR3 has 15 amino acids.